This T cell receptor (beta chain) was documented in a study of metastatic and nonmetastatic thyroid tumors. The overall study: Peripheral blood and tumor or nodule samples from malignant and benign thyroid patients were compared. Findings and limits, study-wide: The reported finding was significantly higher TCR beta diversity in malignant thyroid tumors relative to benign nodules, in blood and tumor.

No treatment of any kind had been given to any patient before thyroid surgery. Note on this clone: The antigen is not known.

Germline lookup yields CDR1 MNHNS and CDR2 SASEGT. The CDR3 totals 16 residues. V was clipped by 6 bases and J by 7 bases; unmatched bases: 12. MiXCR re-clonotyped the PCR reads for TCRdb. Counted here are over 10,000 clones, approximately 20% occurring once; the ten biggest clones make up about 12%. J is TRBJ1-6 and V is TRBV6-1, with 7 bases identical to TRBD1. Sequencing was done on a sample of adjacent normal tissue. This receptor was obtained from a female donor with papillary thyroid cancer or a benign thyroid nodule (not recorded which). Some clones in this sample may be carry-over from other donors' samples. The CDR3 here is CASSLGGQRLNSPLHF. The CDR3 nucleotides are TGTGCCAGCAGCCTGGGGGGACAGAGGCTCAATTCACCCCTCCACTTT.